The source of this TCR beta chain is a study of blood T cell repertoires in COVID-19. Sequencing was performed with immunoSEQ multiplex PCR; in TCRdb, only in-frame clones are kept and a portion is missing. Here the sample spans under 100,000 clones, about 89% being singletons. V lost 1 base to trimming and J lost 4 bases; unmatched junction nucleotides: 6. Germline V gene data show CDR1 as LGHNA and CDR2 as YSLEER. This CDR3 has 15 amino acids. Sequencing was carried out using peripheral blood. V and J are TRBV4-3 and TRBJ2-5, with TRBD2 matching 7 bases. The sequence was collected from a human donor in a cohort sampled during active COVID-19. DNA for the CDR3: TGCGCCAGCAGCCAAGTTGGGGAGGGAATAGAGACCCAGTACTTC. It is translated as CASSQVGEGIETQYF.